This T cell receptor (beta chain) emerged from a study of blood T cells in healthy people across ages. Next came a second PCR, run for about 6 to 12 cycles, which used a sample-barcoded 5' primer along with a J-beta primer mix. Each cDNA molecule was tagged by a template-switch adaptor that had 12 random nucleotides. In TCRdb, the 5' RACE reads were re-called with MiXCR into one record per CDR3 protein. The data show some 1,500,000 distinct CDR3 sequences, roughly two fifths seen once. The authors isolated at least 7 million PBMCs per sample. Each sample provided at least 6 micrograms of extracted total RNA. The origin of this receptor is a woman under 30 in good health. The sequencing sample was made of blood.

The CDR3 coding sequence is TGTGCCAGCAGCCAAGGGGACAGCCTTAACTATGGCTACACCTTC. Encoded protein: CASSQGDSLNYGYTF. This rearrangement joins TRBV3-1 to TRBJ1-2, with 7 bases fitting TRBD1. This CDR3 has 15 amino acids. The V and J ends lost 1 base and 1 base, in that order; junction bases with no gene match: 3. Germline V gives CDR1 LGHDT, CDR2 YNNKEL (reference sequence).